This entry concerns a single T cell receptor beta chain. Its matching antigen is unknown. Germline CDR1 reads SNHLY; CDR2 reads FYNNEI. After removal of 6 bases from V and 4 bases from J, the junction contained 7 bases not matched to a gene. CDR3 size: 15 residues. This sample stems from a study of cytomegalovirus exposure and HLA in healthy donors. Study conclusions and caveats: In vitro work confirmed that a few CMV-associated chains recognize CMV antigens. Available immune exposure information was restricted to CMV serostatus only. In a later analysis, across HLA loci, associated TCR counts were highest for DRB1, lowest for HLA-C. TCR beta V segments were, for the most part, productive about 87% or about 30% of the time in an earlier analysis.

Use of 60 Vbeta and 13 Jbeta primers characterized the PCR. Using immunoSEQ multiplex PCR, the repertoire was profiled, and TCRdb retains in-frame clones only, with some absent. The sample table includes over 200,000 clones. The gene calls are TRBV2 and TRBJ2-5, with TRBD2 identical over 11 bases. This TCR was sampled from a woman aged 25 to 39 in good health and CMV-seropositive. Material for sequencing was PBMCs. The CDR3 sequence: CASRGTSGGLETQYF. As DNA, the CDR3 is TGTGCCAGCAGGGGGACTAGCGGAGGGTTAGAGACCCAGTACTTC.